Each of the 2 T cell receptor beta chains below was sequenced from the same sample in a study of cytomegalovirus exposure and HLA in healthy donors (dated by TCRdb to the late 2010s). Library preparation used the immunoSEQ multiplex PCR assay. The multiplex PCR relied on a mix of 60 forward primers for TCR Vbeta segments and 13 reverse primers for TCR Jbeta segments. This is the immuneACCESS table as TCRdb keeps it, with only in-frame sequences that have V and J called. A part of the clones is gone; compared with another copy, unresolved V genes explain less than half, and the rest is unexplained. The table of this sample itemizes around 75,000 clones. Jointly, the top ten make up roughly 1.5% of the sample. The specimen was PBMCs. The receptors originated from a woman in her fifties or sixties in good health and CMV-seronegative.

The chain combines TRBV2 with TRBJ1-1; TRBD1 aligns across 10 bases. CDR1 and CDR2 (germline): SNHLY, FYNNEI. The CDR3 is made up of 14 amino acids. The V segment lost 7 bases and the J segment 5 bases; nucleotides outside the gene matches: 7. The chain's CDR3 is CASISTGGITEAFF. In nucleotides, the CDR3 is TGTGCCAGCATTTCGACAGGGGGCATAACTGAAGCTTTCTTT.

This chain connects TRBV7-9 to TRBJ2-5, with 12 positions matching TRBD2. The last part of the DNA fits TRBJ2-7 better; the J call may be wrong. The CDR3 is made up of 15 amino acids. Germline values: CDR1 SEHNR, CDR2 FQNEAQ (reference sequence). CDR3 in DNA: TGTGCCAGCAGCTTAGGAACTAGCGGGAGGTACGAGCAGTACTTC. This encodes CASSLGTSGRYEQYF.